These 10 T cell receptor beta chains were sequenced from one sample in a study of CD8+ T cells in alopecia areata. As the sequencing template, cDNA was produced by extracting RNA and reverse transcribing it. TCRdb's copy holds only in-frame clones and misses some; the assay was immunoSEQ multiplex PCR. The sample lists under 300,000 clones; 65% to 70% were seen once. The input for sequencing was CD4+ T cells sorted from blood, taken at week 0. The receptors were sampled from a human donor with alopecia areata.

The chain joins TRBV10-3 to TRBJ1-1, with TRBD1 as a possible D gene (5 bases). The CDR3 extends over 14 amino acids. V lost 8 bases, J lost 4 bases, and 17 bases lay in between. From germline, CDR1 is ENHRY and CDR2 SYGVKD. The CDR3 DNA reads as TGTGCCATCGGAGTGCGGGCGCAGGGCACTGAAGCTTTCTTT. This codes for CAIGVRAQGTEAFF.

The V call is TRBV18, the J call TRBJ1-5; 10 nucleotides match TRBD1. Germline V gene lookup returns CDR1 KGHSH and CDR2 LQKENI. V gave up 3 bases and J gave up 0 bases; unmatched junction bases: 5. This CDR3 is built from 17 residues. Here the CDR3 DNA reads TGTGCCAGCTCACCCGGGACAGGGGAGAGTAGCAATCAGCCCCAGCATTTT. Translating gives CASSPGTGESSNQPQHF.

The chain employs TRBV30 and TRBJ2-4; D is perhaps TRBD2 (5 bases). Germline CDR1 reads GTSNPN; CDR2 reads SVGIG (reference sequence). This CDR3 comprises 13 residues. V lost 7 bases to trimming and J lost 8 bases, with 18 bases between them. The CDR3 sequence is CASSDRGRDIQYF. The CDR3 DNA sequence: TGTGCCTCCTCTGATCGGGGAAGGGACATTCAGTACTTC.

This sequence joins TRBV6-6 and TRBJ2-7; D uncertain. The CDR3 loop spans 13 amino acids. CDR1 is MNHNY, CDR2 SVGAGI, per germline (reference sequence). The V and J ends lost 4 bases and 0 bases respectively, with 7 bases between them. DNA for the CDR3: TGTGCCAGCAGTTCCCGTAGCTCCTACGAGCAGTACTTC. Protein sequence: CASSSRSSYEQYF.

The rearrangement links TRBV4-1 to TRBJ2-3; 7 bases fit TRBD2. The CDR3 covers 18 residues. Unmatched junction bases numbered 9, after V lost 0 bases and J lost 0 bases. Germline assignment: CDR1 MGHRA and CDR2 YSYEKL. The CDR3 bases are TGCGCCAGCAGCCAAGAAAGGGGAGCGGGGCAGAGCACAGATACGCAGTATTTT. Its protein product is CASSQERGAGQSTDTQYF.

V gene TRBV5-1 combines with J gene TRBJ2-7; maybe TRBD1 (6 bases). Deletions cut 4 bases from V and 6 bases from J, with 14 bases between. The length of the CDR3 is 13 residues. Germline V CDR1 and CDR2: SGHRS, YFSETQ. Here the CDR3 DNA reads TGCGCCAGCAGCCTGGGCAGGGGCGGCGAGCAGTACTTC. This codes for CASSLGRGGEQYF.

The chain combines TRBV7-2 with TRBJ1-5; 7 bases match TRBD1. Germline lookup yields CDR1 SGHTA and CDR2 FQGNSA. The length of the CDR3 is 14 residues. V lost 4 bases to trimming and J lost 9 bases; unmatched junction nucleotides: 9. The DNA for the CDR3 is TGTGCCAGCAGCTGGGACAGCGGGGACTGGCCCCAGCATTTT. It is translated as CASSWDSGDWPQHF.

CDR3 region: CAISAGQALQETQYF. CDR3 DNA: TGTGCCATCAGTGCTGGACAGGCCCTCCAAGAGACCCAGTACTTC. The chain couples TRBV10-3 to TRBJ2-5; 7 nucleotides align to TRBD1. Germline CDR1 ENHRY, CDR2 SYGVKD. This CDR3 region has 15 residues. With 4 bases clipped from V and 1 base from J, the junction kept 6 bases outside the gene matches.

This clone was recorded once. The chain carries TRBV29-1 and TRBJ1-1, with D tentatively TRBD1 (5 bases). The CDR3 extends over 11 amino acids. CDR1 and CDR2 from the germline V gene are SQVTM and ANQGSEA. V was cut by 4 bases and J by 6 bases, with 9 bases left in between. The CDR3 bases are TGCAGCGTTGTCGGGGCATCTGAAGCTTTCTTT. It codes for CSVVGASEAFF.

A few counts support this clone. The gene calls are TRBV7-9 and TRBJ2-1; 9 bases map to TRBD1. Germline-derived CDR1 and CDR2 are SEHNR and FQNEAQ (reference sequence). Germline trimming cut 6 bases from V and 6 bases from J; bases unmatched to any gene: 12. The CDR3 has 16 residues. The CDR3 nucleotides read TGTGCCAGCAGTACCTCTGGGTGGACAGGGGCCAATGAGCAGTTCTTC. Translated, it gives CASSTSGWTGANEQFF.